This T cell receptor beta chain was sequenced for a study of T cells after yellow fever vaccination. V was shortened by 5 bases and J by 3 bases, with 14 bases between the two germline ends. Germline V lookup: CDR1 SGHRS, CDR2 YFSETQ. The CDR3 is 14 residues long. One entry per CDR3 protein, called by TCRdb with MiXCR from the 5' RACE reads. Here the sample spans about 320,000 distinct CDR3 sequences, roughly 4.3% being singletons. The receptor comes from a man in his late teens or twenties who received the YFV17D yellow fever vaccine. Sample: PBMCs, taken 15 days after the yellow fever booster vaccination. The genes are TRBV5-1 and TRBJ2-5, with TRBD2 as a possible D gene (6 bases). CDR3 amino acids: CASREGRNEETQYF. The CDR3 DNA is TGCGCCAGCAGGGAGGGCAGAAACGAAGAGACCCAGTACTTC. The full variable domain, with the rest looked up from reference TRBV5-1 and TRBJ2-5, is KAGVTQTPRYLIKTRGQQVTLSCSPISGHRSVSWYQQTPGQGLQFLFEYFSETQRNKGNFPGRFSGRQFSNSRSEMNVSTLELGDSALYLCASREGRNEETQYFGPGTRLLVL.